This T cell receptor beta chain was identified during a study of cytomegalovirus exposure and HLA in healthy donors. Across the study: When 350 to 500 donors were genotyped, 81% of them were found to fall in the Caucasian-associated ancestry cluster. Findings of the study overall: Within an earlier analysis, most TCR beta V segments proved productive either about 87% or about 30% of the time. Altogether, about 160 TCR beta chains were recorded as cytomegalovirus-associated.

In the case of this clone: Its antigen is unknown.

Per germline, CDR1 SNHLY and CDR2 FYNNEI. V gave up 5 bases and J gave up 5 bases; unmatched junction bases: 11. CDR3 length equals 15 residues. A multiplex PCR was run with 60 Vbeta primers and 13 Jbeta primers. Libraries were prepared by immunoSEQ multiplex PCR; TCRdb keeps only in-frame clonotypes and omits some of them. In the table there are approximately 100,000 clones, just under 80% of which are singletons. This sequence joins TRBV2 and TRBJ1-1; 7 bases align to TRBD1. This clonotype was obtained from a middle-aged woman in good health and CMV-seropositive. The material sequenced was PBMCs. The CDR3 nucleotides read TGTGCCAGCAGTCTCACCGGGACAGTGGAGACTGAAGCTTTCTTT. Translating it yields CASSLTGTVETEAFF.